The rows below give T cell receptor beta chains drawn from one sample of a study of cytomegalovirus exposure and HLA in healthy donors. The data were produced by immunoSEQ multiplex PCR, yet TCRdb's version contains in-frame clones alone and is incomplete. This sample has roughly 59,000 clones; 55% to 75% occur once, and the top ten carry less than 20%. Specimen: PBMCs. These receptor sequences come from a man in his forties or fifties in good health and CMV-seropositive. Each CDR3 is given with its conserved first and last residue. The order of the fields is J gene, clone size, V gene, D gene, CDR3 DNA, CDR3 protein. D genes are given only for firm matches. A row's size may be missing; if present it is once, few, many or a size class.

TRBJ2-3,-,TRBV9,TRBD2,TGTGCCAGCAGCGTAGGGATAGCGGGGGTTTCGGATACGCAGTATTTT,CASSVGIAGVSDTQYF
TRBJ1-1,few,TRBV7-9,-,TGTTCCAGCAGCCGGTGGACTGAAGCTTTCTTT,CSSSRWTEAFF
TRBJ2-7,-,TRBV7-8,TRBD1,TGTGCCAGCAGCCCGGGACAGAGAGTACCGGTTAGTCGTTGGGAGCAGTACTTC,CASSPGQRVPVSRWEQYF
TRBJ1-3,-,TRBV6-6,-,TGTGCCAGCAGTTACGGGGATGACAGCAACGCCATATATTTT,CASSYGDDSNAIYF
TRBJ1-2,few,TRBV5-1,-,TGCGCCAGCAGCTCGAGCGAGTATAACTATGGCTACACCTTC,CASSSSEYNYGYTF
TRBJ2-7,few,TRBV12-2,-,TGTGCAAGTCGCTTAGGCCGGGAACAAACCTACGAGCAGTACTTC,CASRLGREQTYEQYF
TRBJ1-1,-,TRBV18,-,TGTGCCAGCTCACCCCGGCGGGGTGACACTGAAGCTTTCTTT,CASSPRRGDTEAFF
TRBJ1-5,-,TRBV13,-,TGTGCCAGCAGCTGGGGGGGTACATATAGCAATCAGCCCCAGCATTTT,CASSWGGTYSNQPQHF
TRBJ2-5,-,TRBV19,TRBD1,TGTGCCAGCGCAGGGACAGGCCAAGAGACCCAGTACTTC,CASAGTGQETQYF
TRBJ1-6,-,TRBV19,-,TGTGCCAGTACCCCCGACACACGCTCCTATAATTCACCCCTCCACTTT,CASTPDTRSYNSPLHF
TRBJ2-3,few,TRBV12-5,-,TGTGCTAGTGGTTTGGGGACTTACACAGATACGCAGTATTTT,CASGLGTYTDTQYF
TRBJ2-7,-,TRBV4-2,TRBD1,TGTGCCAGCAGCCCCGACAGGGGTAGCTCCTACGAGCAGTACTTC,CASSPDRGSSYEQYF
TRBJ2-7,once,TRBV5-1,-,TGCGCCAGCAGCCTAAGGCCCGGGGAGCAGTACTTC,CASSLRPGEQYF
TRBJ1-2,-,TRBV6-1,-,TGTGCCAGCAGTCCGGACTATGGCTATGGCTACACCTTC,CASSPDYGYGYTF
TRBJ2-7,few,TRBV6-1,TRBD1,TGTGCCAGCAGGTACGGACAGGGGTGGAGGGAGCAGTACTTC,CASRYGQGWREQYF
TRBJ2-7,-,TRBV14,TRBD2,TGTGCCAGCAGCCAGTTACTAGCGGGGGGCTACGAGCAGTACTTC,CASSQLLAGGYEQYF
TRBJ2-2,-,TRBV7-6,-,TGTGCCAGCAGCTTAGCGGGGGGGCCCGGGGAGCTGTTTTTT,CASSLAGGPGELFF
TRBJ1-1,-,TRBV7-9,-,TGTGCCAGCAGCTTAGATGGCAGGGTGGGTACTGAAGCTTTCTTT,CASSLDGRVGTEAFF
TRBJ1-2,-,TRBV19,-,TGTGCCAGTAGCGCCGGGGGGGACTATGGCTACACCTTC,CASSAGGDYGYTF
TRBJ1-2,-,TRBV5-5,-,TGTGCCAGCAGCCCCCAGGGAGGAGATGGCTACACCTTC,CASSPQGGDGYTF
TRBJ1-4,few,TRBV7-9,-,TGTGCCAGCAGCTTAGTTCGTCGGGGGATGGCTAATGAAAAACTGTTTTTT,CASSLVRRGMANEKLFF
TRBJ1-6,-,TRBV5-1,TRBD1,TGCGCCAGCAGCTCGTCCGGGACAGGGGTTAATTCACCCCTCCACTTT,CASSSSGTGVNSPLHF
TRBJ2-5,once,TRBV30,-,TGTGCCTGGAGTCACGGGGCGGGAAAAGAGACCCAGTACTTC,CAWSHGAGKETQYF
TRBJ1-1,-,TRBV6-5,-,TGTGCCAGCAGTCTTGGGGGGGCGAGCACTGAAGCTTTCTTT,CASSLGGASTEAFF
TRBJ1-2,-,TRBV2,TRBD1,TGTGCCGATACAGGGGACTATGGCTACACCTTC,CADTGDYGYTF
TRBJ1-1,-,TRBV19,-,TGTGCCAGTAGTATCCATGGGGCAGGGGTTATGAACACTGAAGCTTTCTTT,CASSIHGAGVMNTEAFF
TRBJ1-2,-,TRBV7-2,TRBD1,TGTGCCAGCAGTCTGGGACAGGGTCTAATGTATGGCTACACCTTC,CASSLGQGLMYGYTF
TRBJ2-1,-,TRBV7-2,TRBD2,TGTGCCAGCAGCTTGAATAGCGGGGGCTTCTACAATGAGCAGTTCTTC,CASSLNSGGFYNEQFF
TRBJ1-6,-,TRBV4-3,TRBD1,TGCGCCAGCAGCCTTGGGACAGATGAACGGAATTCACCCCTCCACTTT,CASSLGTDERNSPLHF
TRBJ2-3,-,TRBV7-9,-,TGTGCCAGCAGCTTCCGGGACACGAGCACAGATACGCAGTATTTT,CASSFRDTSTDTQYF
TRBJ2-1,few,TRBV7-6,-,TGTGCCAGCAGCTCTCGGGCGGGATATAACAATGAGCAGTTCTTC,CASSSRAGYNNEQFF
TRBJ2-5,-,TRBV4-1,TRBD2,TGCGCCAGCAGCCAAGCCGGGAGGGGGGAAAAGACCCAGTACTTC,CASSQAGRGEKTQYF
TRBJ1-5,-,TRBV4-2,-,TGTGCCAGCAGCCAAGAAGCGGGGGCGGTAAGTCAGCCCCAGCATTTT,CASSQEAGAVSQPQHF
TRBJ2-5,-,TRBV20-1,TRBD2,TGCAGTGCCCCGCGGGGGGAGACCCAGTACTTC,CSAPRGETQYF
TRBJ2-1,-,TRBV5-1,TRBD1,TGCGCCAGCAGCACTGGACAGGGATGGGACAGCGAGCAGTTCTTC,CASSTGQGWDSEQFF
TRBJ1-2,few,TRBV6-5,-,TGTGCCAGCAGTTACGGGCCAGTTTATGGCTACACCTTC,CASSYGPVYGYTF
TRBJ1-2,-,TRBV5-6,-,TGTGCCAGCACCCAGCTTACAGGGAACTATGGCTACACCTTC,CASTQLTGNYGYTF
TRBJ2-1,-,TRBV2,-,TGTGCCAGCACCCCTGGCGGGTACAATGAGCAGTTCTTC,CASTPGGYNEQFF
TRBJ2-5,once,TRBV7-9,TRBD2,TGTGCCAGCAGCTCACCTAGCGGGGGCGCACAAGAGACCCAGTACTTC,CASSSPSGGAQETQYF
TRBJ2-6,few,TRBV7-2,-,TGTGCCAGCACGGGTAGTGTGAGGGTATCTGGGGCCAACGTCCTGACTTTC,CASTGSVRVSGANVLTF
TRBJ1-2,-,TRBV29-1,TRBD1,TGCAGCGCTACACAGGGGATCTATGGCTACACCTTC,CSATQGIYGYTF
TRBJ2-4,-,TRBV5-1,-,TGCGCCAGCACTCCGGGACTAGCCAAAAACATTCAGTACTTC,CASTPGLAKNIQYF
TRBJ1-1,-,TRBV6-5,-,TGTGCCAGGGGCGAACAGGTCATTAACACTGAAGCTTTCTTT,CARGEQVINTEAFF
TRBJ2-5,-,TRBV7-9,TRBD2,TGTGCCAGCAGCTTTGCTAGCGGGAGGGGTGAGACCCAGTACTTC,CASSFASGRGETQYF